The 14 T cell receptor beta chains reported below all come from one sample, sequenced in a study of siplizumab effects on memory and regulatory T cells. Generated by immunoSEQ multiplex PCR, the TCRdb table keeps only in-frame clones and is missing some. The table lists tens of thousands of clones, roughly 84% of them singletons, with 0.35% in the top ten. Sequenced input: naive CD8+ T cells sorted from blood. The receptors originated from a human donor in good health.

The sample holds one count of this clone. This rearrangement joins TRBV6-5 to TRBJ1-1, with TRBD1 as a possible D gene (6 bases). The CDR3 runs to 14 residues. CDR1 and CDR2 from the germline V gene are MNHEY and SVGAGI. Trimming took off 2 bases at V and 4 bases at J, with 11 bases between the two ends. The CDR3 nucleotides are TGTGCCAGCAGTTACCAGGGGTCCGGCACTGAAGCTTTCTTT. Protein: CASSYQGSGTEAFF.

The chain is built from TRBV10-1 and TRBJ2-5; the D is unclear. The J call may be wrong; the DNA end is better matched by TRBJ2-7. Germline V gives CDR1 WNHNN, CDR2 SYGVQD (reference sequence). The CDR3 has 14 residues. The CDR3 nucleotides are TGCGCCAGCAGTGATCAGCTAAAACCCTACGAGCAGTACTTC. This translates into CASSDQLKPYEQYF.

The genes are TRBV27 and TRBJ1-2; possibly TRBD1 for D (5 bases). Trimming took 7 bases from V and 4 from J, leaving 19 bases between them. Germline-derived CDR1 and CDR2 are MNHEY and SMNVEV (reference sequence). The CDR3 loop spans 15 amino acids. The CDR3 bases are TGTGCCAGCACCCCCCACTTGTTAGGGACCTATGGCTACACCTTC. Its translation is CASTPHLLGTYGYTF.

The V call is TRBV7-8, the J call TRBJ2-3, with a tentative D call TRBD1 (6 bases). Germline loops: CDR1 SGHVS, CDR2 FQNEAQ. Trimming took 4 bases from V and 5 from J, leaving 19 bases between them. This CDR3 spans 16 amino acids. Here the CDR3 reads CASSSKRGISQDTQYF. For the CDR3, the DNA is TGTGCCAGCAGCTCAAAAAGGGGGATCTCGCAAGATACGCAGTATTTT.

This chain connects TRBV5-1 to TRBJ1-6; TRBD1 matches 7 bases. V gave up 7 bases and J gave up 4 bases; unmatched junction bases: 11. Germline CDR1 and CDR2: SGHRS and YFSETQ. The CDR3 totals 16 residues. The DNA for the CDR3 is TGCGCCAGCTCCATCGGACAGGACCTTTATAATTCACCCCTCCACTTT. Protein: CASSIGQDLYNSPLHF.

CDR3 sequence: CASSKAVPIVKLAYNEQFF. For the CDR3, the DNA is TGTGCCAGCAGCAAAGCCGTACCGATAGTCAAATTGGCCTACAATGAGCAGTTCTTC. The chain links TRBV21-1 to TRBJ2-1; TRBD2 reflects the table's D call only, with no check against the DNA. TRBV21-1 is labeled a pseudogene. CDR3 length equals 19 residues.

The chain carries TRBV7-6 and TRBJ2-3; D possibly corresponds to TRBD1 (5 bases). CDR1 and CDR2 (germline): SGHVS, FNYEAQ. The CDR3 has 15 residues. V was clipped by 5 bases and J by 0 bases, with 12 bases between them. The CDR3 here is CASSLEGASTDTQYF. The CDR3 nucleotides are TGTGCCAGCAGCCTCGAAGGGGCCAGCACAGATACGCAGTATTTT.

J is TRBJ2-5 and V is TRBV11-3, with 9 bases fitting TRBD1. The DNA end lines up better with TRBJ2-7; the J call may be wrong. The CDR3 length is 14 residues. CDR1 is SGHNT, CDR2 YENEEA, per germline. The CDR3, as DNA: TGTGCCAGCAGCTTGGCCGGGACAGGGTCCGAGCAGTACTTC. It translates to CASSLAGTGSEQYF.

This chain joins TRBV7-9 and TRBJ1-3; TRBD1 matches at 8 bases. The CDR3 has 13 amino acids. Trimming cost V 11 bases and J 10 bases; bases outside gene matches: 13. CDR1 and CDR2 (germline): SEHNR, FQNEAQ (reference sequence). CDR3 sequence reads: CAGQGARGRTIYF. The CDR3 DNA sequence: TGTGCCGGCCAGGGGGCGCGAGGTCGGACCATATATTTT.

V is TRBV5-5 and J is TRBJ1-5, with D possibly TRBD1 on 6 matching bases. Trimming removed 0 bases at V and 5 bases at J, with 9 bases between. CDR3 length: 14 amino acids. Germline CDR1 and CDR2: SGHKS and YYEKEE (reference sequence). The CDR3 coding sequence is TGTGCCAGCAGCTTGGTGGCAGGGGATCAGCCCCAGCATTTT. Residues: CASSLVAGDQPQHF.

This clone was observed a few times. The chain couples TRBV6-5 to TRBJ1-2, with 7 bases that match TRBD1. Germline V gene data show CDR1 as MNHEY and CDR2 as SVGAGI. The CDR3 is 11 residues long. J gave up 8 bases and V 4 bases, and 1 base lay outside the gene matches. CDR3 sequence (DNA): TGTGCCAGCAGTTCGGACAGGGGCTACACCTTC. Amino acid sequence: CASSSDRGYTF.

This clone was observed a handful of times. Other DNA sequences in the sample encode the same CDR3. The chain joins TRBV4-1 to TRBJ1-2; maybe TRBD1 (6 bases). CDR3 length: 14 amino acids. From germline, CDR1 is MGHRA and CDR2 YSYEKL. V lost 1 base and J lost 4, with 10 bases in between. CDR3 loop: CASSQGTGSYGYTF. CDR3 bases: TGCGCCAGCAGCCAAGGTACAGGGAGCTATGGCTACACCTTC.

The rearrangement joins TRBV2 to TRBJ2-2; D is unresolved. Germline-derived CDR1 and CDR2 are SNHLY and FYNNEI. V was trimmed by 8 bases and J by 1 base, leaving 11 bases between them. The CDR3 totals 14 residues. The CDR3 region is CASQMARNTGELFF. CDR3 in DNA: TGTGCCAGCCAAATGGCTAGGAACACCGGGGAGCTGTTTTTT.

CDR3 loop: CASSAGLGGNEQFF. The DNA for the CDR3 is TGTGCCAGCAGCGCCGGACTAGGGGGCAATGAGCAGTTCTTC. The chain couples TRBV7-9 to TRBJ2-1; perhaps TRBD2 as D (7 bases). V was shortened by 5 bases and J by 6 bases, with 14 bases between the two germline ends. The germline V gene encodes CDR1 SEHNR and CDR2 FQNEAQ (reference sequence). The CDR3 length is 14 residues.